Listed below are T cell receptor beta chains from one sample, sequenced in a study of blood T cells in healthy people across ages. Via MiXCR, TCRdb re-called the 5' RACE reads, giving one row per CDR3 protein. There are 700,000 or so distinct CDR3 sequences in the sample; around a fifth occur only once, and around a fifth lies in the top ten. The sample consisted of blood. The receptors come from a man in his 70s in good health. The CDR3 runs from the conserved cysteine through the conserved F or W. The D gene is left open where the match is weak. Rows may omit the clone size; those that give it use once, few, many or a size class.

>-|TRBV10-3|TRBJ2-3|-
CAIRDSGTSTDTQYF
TGTGCCATCCGCGACTCGGGAACTAGCACAGATACGCAGTATTTT
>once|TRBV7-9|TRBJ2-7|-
CASSDRSGLNEQYF
TGTGCCAGCAGCGACCGCTCAGGGTTGAACGAGCAGTACTTC
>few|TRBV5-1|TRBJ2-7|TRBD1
CASTPAGQASYEQYF
TGCGCCAGCACCCCTGCGGGACAGGCGTCCTACGAGCAGTACTTC
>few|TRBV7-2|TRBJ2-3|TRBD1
CASSAQGQISTDTQYF
TGTGCCAGCAGCGCACAGGGGCAAATTTCCACAGATACGCAGTATTTT
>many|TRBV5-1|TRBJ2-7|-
CASSLLTGSYEQYF
TGCGCCAGCAGCTTGCTTACAGGCTCCTACGAGCAGTACTTC
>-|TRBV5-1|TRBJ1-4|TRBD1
CASSRDRAATNEKLFF
TGCGCCAGCAGCCGAGACAGGGCGGCAACTAATGAAAAACTGTTTTTT
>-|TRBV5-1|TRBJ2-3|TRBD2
CASEPGLAGSTDTQYF
TGCGCCAGCGAACCGGGACTAGCGGGTAGCACAGATACGCAGTATTTT
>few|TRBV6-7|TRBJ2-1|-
CASSGAGNEQFF
TGTGCCAGCAGTGGGGCGGGGAATGAGCAGTTCTTC
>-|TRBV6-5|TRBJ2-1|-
CASRDLAGQSLNEQFF
TGTGCCAGCAGGGACTTGGCGGGACAGAGTCTCAATGAGCAGTTCTTC
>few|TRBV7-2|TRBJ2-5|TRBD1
CASSRSGTVEETQYF
TGTGCCAGCAGCAGATCCGGGACAGTTGAAGAGACCCAGTACTTC
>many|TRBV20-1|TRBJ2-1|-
CSARRDFNEQFF
TGCAGTGCTCGACGGGACTTCAATGAGCAGTTCTTC
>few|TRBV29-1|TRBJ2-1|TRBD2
CSVVFWGLAGTNEQFF
TGCAGCGTTGTGTTCTGGGGACTAGCGGGAACCAATGAGCAGTTCTTC
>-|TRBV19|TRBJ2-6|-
CASKDIYSGANVLTF
TGTGCCAGTAAAGACATTTACTCTGGGGCCAACGTCCTGACTTTC
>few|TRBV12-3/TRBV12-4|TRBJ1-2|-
CASSVGTPRDYGYTF
TGTGCCAGCAGCGTTGGGACGCCTAGGGACTATGGCTACACCTTC
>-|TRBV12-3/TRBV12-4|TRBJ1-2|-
CASSPQPAHYGYTF
TGTGCCAGCAGCCCTCAACCGGCCCACTATGGCTACACCTTC
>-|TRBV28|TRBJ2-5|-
CASSLVGSRKRTQYF
TGTGCCAGCAGTTTAGTTGGGTCCCGAAAACGGACCCAGTACTTC
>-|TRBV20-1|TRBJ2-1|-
CSAIPTRGSYNEQFF
TGCAGTGCTATACCAACCCGGGGCTCCTACAATGAGCAGTTCTTC
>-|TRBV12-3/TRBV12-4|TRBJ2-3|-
CASSGQTLSTDTQYF
TGTGCCAGCAGCGGACAGACTCTTAGCACAGATACGCAGTATTTT
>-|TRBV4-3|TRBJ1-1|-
CASSSDSHTEAFF
TGCGCCAGCAGCTCGGACAGCCACACTGAGGCTTTCTTT
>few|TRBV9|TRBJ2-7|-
CASSPRNAPSYEQYF
TGTGCCAGCAGCCCCCGGAATGCTCCCTCCTACGAGCAGTACTTC
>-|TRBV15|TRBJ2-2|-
CATSSWGTGELFF
TGTGCCACCAGCAGTTGGGGCACCGGGGAGCTGTTTTTT
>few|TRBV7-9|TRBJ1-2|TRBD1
CASSSQGEDYGYTF
TGTGCCAGCAGCTCTCAGGGGGAGGACTATGGCTACACCTTC
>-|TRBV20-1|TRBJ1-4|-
CSASSGRGEKLFF
TGCAGTGCTAGTAGCGGGAGAGGAGAAAAACTGTTTTTT
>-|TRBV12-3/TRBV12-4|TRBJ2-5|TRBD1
CASSLGTGRSQETQYF
TGTGCCAGCAGTCTTGGGACAGGTCGAAGCCAAGAGACCCAGTACTTC
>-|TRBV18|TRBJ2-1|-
CASSPPVAAKGQFF
TGTGCCAGCTCACCACCGGTTGCCGCAAAAGGGCAGTTCTTC
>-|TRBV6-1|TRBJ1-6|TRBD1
CASRKNRDRASPLHF
TGTGCCAGCAGGAAGAACCGGGACAGGGCATCACCCCTCCACTTT
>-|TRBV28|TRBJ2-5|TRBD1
CASSPTGRIETQYF
TGTGCCAGCAGTCCGACAGGGAGAATAGAGACCCAGTACTTC
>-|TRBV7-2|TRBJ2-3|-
CASSYGRFPSDTQYF
TGTGCCAGCAGCTACGGGCGATTCCCATCAGATACGCAGTATTTT
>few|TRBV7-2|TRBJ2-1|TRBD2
CASSLSAGVNNEQFF
TGTGCCAGCAGCTTATCGGCGGGGGTAAACAATGAGCAGTTCTTC
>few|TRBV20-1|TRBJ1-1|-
CSAPHGRVYNTEAFF
TGCAGTGCTCCTCACGGCCGGGTCTATAACACTGAAGCTTTCTTT
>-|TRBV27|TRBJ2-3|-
CASNARRGKTDTQYF
TGTGCCAGCAACGCCCGCCGGGGAAAAACAGATACGCAGTATTTT
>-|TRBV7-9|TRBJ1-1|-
CASRRNSEAFF
TGTGCCAGCCGTCGAAATTCTGAAGCTTTCTTT
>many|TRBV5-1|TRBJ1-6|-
CASSPAREGSPLHF
TGCGCCAGCAGCCCCGCCCGGGAAGGTTCACCCCTCCACTTT
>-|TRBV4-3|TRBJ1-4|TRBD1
CASSQGGTAEKLFF
TGCGCCAGCAGCCAAGGCGGGACAGCGGAAAAACTGTTTTTT
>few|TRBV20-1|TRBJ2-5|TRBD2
CSARPLAGGPETQYF
TGCAGTGCTAGACCCTTAGCGGGGGGTCCAGAGACCCAGTACTTC
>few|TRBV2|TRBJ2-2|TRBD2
CASTGGRWTGELFF
TGTGCCAGCACGGGGGGGCGGTGGACCGGGGAGCTGTTTTTT
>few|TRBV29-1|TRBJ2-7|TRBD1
CSGLKRDSYEQYF
TGCAGCGGCCTTAAACGGGACAGCTACGAGCAGTACTTC
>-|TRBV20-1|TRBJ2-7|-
CSASVDSPHEQYF
TGCAGTGCTAGCGTTGACAGCCCCCACGAGCAGTACTTC
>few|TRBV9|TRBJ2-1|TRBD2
CASSVVSSGVYNEQFF
TGTGCCAGCAGCGTAGTCTCTAGCGGGGTATACAATGAGCAGTTCTTC
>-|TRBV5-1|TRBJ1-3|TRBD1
CASSNPLGQGDIYF
TGCGCCAGCAGCAACCCCTTAGGACAGGGGGATATATATTTT
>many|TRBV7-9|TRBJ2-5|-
CASSLALEQETQYF
TGTGCCAGCAGCTTGGCCCTGGAGCAAGAGACCCAGTACTTC
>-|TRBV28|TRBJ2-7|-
CASSDRPGQGNYEQYF
TGTGCCAGCAGTGACCGCCCCGGGCAGGGGAATTACGAGCAGTACTTC
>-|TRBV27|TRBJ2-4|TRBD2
CASSFRGGDAKNIQYF
TGTGCCAGCAGCTTTCGGGGGGGGGACGCCAAAAACATTCAGTACTTC
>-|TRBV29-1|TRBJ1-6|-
CSVLPLHF
TGCAGCGTTCTACCCCTCCACTTT
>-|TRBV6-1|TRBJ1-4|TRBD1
CASNTGTGHAQKEKLFF
TGTGCCAGCAACACCGGGACAGGGCACGCCCAGAAGGAAAAACTGTTTTTT
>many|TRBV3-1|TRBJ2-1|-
CASSQWSYNEQFF
TGTGCCAGCAGCCAATGGTCCTACAATGAGCAGTTCTTC
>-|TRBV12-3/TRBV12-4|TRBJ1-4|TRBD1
CASRGTASNEKLFF
TGTGCCAGCAGGGGGACAGCTTCAAATGAAAAACTGTTTTTT
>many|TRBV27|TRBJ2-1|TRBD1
CASRPTGGGYNEQFF
TGTGCCAGCAGACCGACAGGGGGCGGGTACAATGAGCAGTTCTTC
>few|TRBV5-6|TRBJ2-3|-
CASSLGFRGTQYF
TGTGCCAGCAGCTTAGGTTTTCGGGGTACGCAGTATTTT
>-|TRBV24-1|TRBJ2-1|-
CATSDGTEQFF
TGTGCCACCAGTGATGGGACAGAGCAGTTCTTC
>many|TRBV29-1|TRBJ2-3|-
CSVRSGPTGSTDTQYF
TGCAGCGTCCGTTCGGGCCCGACAGGTTCAACAGATACGCAGTATTTT
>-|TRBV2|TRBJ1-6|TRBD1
CASSPQGLNSPLHF
TGTGCCAGCAGTCCACAGGGGTTGAATTCACCCCTCCACTTT
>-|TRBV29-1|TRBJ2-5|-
CSVVSGFEETQYF
TGCAGCGTTGTGTCTGGGTTTGAGGAGACCCAGTACTTC
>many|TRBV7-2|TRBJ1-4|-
CASSRRQTLGEKLFF
TGTGCCAGCAGCCGTCGACAGACCTTAGGTGAAAAACTGTTTTTT
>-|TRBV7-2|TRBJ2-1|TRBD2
CASSKRGAGRNNEQFF
TGTGCCAGCAGCAAAAGGGGAGCGGGACGGAACAATGAGCAGTTCTTC
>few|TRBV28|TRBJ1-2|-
CASGGGYGYTF
TGTGCCAGCGGCGGAGGGTATGGCTACACCTTC
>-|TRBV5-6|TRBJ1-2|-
CASSLNPYGYTF
TGTGCCAGCAGCTTGAATCCCTATGGCTACACCTTC
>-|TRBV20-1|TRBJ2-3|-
CSAAYGGYSTDTQYF
TGCAGTGCCGCGTATGGCGGGTACAGCACAGATACGCAGTATTTT
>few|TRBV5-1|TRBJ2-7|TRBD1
CASRSRDRGNSYEQYF
TGCGCCAGCAGATCCCGCGACAGGGGTAACTCCTACGAGCAGTACTTC
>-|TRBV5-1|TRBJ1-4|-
CASSFDEKLFF
TGCGCCAGCAGCTTTGATGAAAAACTGTTTTTT